This T cell receptor beta chain was recovered during a study of post-analysis software for immune sequencing data. Carried by the TCR beta cDNA libraries were unique molecular identifiers. Each CDR3 protein is one row after TCRdb ran MiXCR on the PCR reads. The sample lists under 200,000 distinct CDR3 sequences, about 36% occurring once. The specimen comprised blood, sampled after autologous hematopoietic stem cell transplantation. This TCR derives from a girl aged 5 to 17 with multiple sclerosis.

The chain's CDR3 is CASSENGAAIKQYF. CDR3 coding DNA: TGTGCCAGCAGTGAGAACGGCGCGGCCATAAAGCAGTACTTC. The chain joins TRBV6-1 to TRBJ2-7, with D unclear. Germline values: CDR1 MNHNS, CDR2 SASEGT. Trimming stripped 3 bases from V and 8 bases from J, with 17 bases between. The CDR3 length is 14 residues.